Given below is one T cell receptor (beta chain) in context. Antigen unknown. The data originate from a study of identical twins. Study-wide results and caveats: Where out-of-frame alpha sequences were twin-shared, they showed excess low generation probability. Cord blood beta clonotypes that were abundant carried fewer insertions, and memory repertoires showed no such trend.

This CDR3 contains 13 residues. V was clipped by 9 bases and J by 1 base; unmatched bases: 3. Germline V gene sequence: CDR1 SGHTA, CDR2 FQGNSA. TCRdb redid the calling of the 5' RACE reads with MiXCR, one entry per CDR3 protein. Of roughly 490,000 distinct CDR3 sequences in the sample, 13% to 15% are singletons; the top ten hold approximately 1%. This same sample was also part of a study on yellow fever vaccine responses in identical twins.

This TCR was sampled from a woman younger than 35 in good health. Sequencing used CD4+ T cells sorted from blood. The chain recombines TRBV7-2 with TRBJ2-3; 8 nucleotides agree with TRBD2. The DNA for the CDR3 is TGTGCCAGGGGACTAGAGGGCACAGATACGCAGTATTTT. Encoded protein: CARGLEGTDTQYF. Full variable domain (remainder filled in from reference TRBV7-2 and TRBJ2-3): GAGVSQSPSNKVTEKGKDVELRCDPISGHTALYWYRQSLGQGLEFLIYFQGNSAPDKSGLPSDRFSAERTGGSVSTLTIQRTQQEDSAVYLCARGLEGTDTQYFGPGTRLTVL.